The 2 T cell receptor beta chains below come from one sample, sequenced in a study of blood T cells in healthy people across ages. Primed by a sample-barcoded 5' primer and a J-beta primer mix, a second PCR proceeded for 7 to 11 cycles. TCRdb reprocessed the 5' RACE reads with MiXCR, giving one entry per CDR3 protein. Among 700,000 to 900,000 distinct CDR3 sequences listed, roughly 25% were seen once. The same data also contributed to another study, on T cells of mothers and their children.

The material sequenced was blood. The source of these receptors is a boy aged 5-17 years in good health.

This clonotype appeared a few times. The J gene is TRBJ2-5, the V gene TRBV5-6, with D hard to call. The DNA end lines up better with TRBJ2-1; the J call may be wrong. In germline, CDR1 is SGHDT, CDR2 YYEEEE. The CDR3 sequence is 13 residues long. In DNA, the CDR3 is TGTGCCAGCAGCTTAGGAGAACCCAATGAGCAGTTCTTC. It specifies CASSLGEPNEQFF.

A word on this clonotype: Given a much more abundant clone one base away, this may be a read error. In nucleotides, the CDR3 is TGTGCCAGAAGTTCCTTCTATGGCTACACCTTC. Protein sequence: CARSSFYGYTF. V gene TRBV12-3 or TRBV12-4 combines with J gene TRBJ1-2; D is unclear. The CDR3 has 11 residues.